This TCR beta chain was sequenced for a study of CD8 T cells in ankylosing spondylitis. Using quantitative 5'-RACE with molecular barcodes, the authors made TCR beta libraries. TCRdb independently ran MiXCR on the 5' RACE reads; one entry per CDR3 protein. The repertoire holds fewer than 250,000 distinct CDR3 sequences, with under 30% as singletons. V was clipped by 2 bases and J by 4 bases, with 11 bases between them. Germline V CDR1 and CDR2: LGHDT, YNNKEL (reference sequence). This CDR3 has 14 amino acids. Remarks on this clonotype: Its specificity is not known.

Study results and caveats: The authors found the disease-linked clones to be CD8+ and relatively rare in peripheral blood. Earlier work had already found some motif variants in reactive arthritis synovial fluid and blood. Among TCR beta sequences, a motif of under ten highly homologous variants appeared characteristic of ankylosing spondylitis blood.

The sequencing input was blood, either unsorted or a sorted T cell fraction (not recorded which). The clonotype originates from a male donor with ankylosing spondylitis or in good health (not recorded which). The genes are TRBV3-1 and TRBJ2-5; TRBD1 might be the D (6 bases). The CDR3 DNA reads TGTGCCAGCAGCCAAAACAGGGTTCTAGAGACCCAGTACTTC. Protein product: CASSQNRVLETQYF.